This TCR beta chain was found in a study of blood T cell repertoires in COVID-19. Trimming left V 2 bases short and J 4 bases short, with 9 bases between. The CDR3 has 14 amino acids. The germline CDR1 and CDR2 sequences are MNHEY and SMNVEV (reference sequence). Data came from immunoSEQ multiplex PCR; TCRdb stores just in-frame clones and leaves some out. In the table there are approximately 210,000 clones, approximately 90% of which are singletons. This clonotype originated in a human donor in a cohort sampled during active COVID-19. The source material was peripheral blood. V usage is TRBV27 and J usage is TRBJ1-5; no firm D call. The CDR3 protein is CASSLNGWNQPQHF. The DNA for the CDR3 is TGTGCCAGCAGTTTAAACGGGTGGAATCAGCCCCAGCATTTT.